The text below deals with one T cell receptor (beta chain). Its antigen is currently unknown. The germline V gene has CDR1 LNHDA and CDR2 SQIVND (reference sequence). There are 14 residues in the CDR3. Trimming pared 3 bases from V and 2 bases from J, leaving 10 bases between. This entry comes from a study of shared clonotypes between healthy human individuals. Study-level information: CD8 memory received one plate per donor, CD8 naive two, CD4 memory three and CD4 naive three.

The table came from immunoSEQ multiplex PCR; TCRdb's copy has only in-frame clones and leaves some out. The sample lists about 2.1 million clones, 90% to 95% occurring once. Findings and caveats of the study: Sampling was confined to blood; repertoires within tissues likely differ. About 5% of naive CD4 clonotypes were shared across a handful of donors.

It was CD45RO-negative cells, positively selected for CCR7, that made up naive CD8 cells, with terminally differentiated effector memory CD45RA+ cells excluded. The sequencing input was naive CD8+ T cells from PBMCs. This sequence joins TRBV19 and TRBJ1-2; no definite D call. The source of this sequence is a man between 18 and 29 years old in good health. Some clones in this sample may be carry-over from other donors' samples. CDR3 protein: CASSMRVHNYGYTF. In DNA form, the CDR3 reads TGTGCCAGTAGTATGAGGGTTCACAACTATGGCTACACCTTC.